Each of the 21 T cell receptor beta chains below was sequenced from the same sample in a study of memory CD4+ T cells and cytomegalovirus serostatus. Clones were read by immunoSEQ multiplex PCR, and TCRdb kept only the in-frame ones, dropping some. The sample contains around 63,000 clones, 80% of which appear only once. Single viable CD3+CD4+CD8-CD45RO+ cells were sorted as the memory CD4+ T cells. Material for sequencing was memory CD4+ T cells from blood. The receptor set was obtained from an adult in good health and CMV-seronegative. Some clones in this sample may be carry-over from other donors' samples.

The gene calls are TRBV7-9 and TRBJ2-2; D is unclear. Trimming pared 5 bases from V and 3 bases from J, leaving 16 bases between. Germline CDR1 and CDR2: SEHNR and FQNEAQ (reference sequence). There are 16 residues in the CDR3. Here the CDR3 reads CASSQERVWDTGELFF. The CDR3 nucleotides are TGTGCCAGCAGCCAAGAAAGGGTTTGGGACACCGGGGAGCTGTTTTTT. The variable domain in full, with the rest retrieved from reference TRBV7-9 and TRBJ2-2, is DTGVSQNPRHKITKRGQNVTFRCDPISEHNRLYWYRQTLGQGPEFLTYFQNEAQLEKSRLLSDRFSAERPKGSFSTLEIQRTEQGDSAMYLCASSQERVWDTGELFFGEGSRLTVL.

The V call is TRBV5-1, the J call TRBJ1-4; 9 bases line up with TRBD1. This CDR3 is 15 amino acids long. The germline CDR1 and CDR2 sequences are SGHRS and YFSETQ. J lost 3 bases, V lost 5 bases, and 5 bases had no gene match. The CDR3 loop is CASRTQGASNEKLFF. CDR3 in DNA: TGCGCCAGCAGAACACAGGGGGCGTCTAATGAAAAACTGTTTTTT.

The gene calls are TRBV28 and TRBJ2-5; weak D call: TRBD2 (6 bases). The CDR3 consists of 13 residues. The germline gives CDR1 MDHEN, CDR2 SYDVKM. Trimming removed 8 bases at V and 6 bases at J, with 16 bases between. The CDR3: CASFTPGSKTQYF. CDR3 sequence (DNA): TGTGCCAGCTTCACTCCCGGGAGTAAGACCCAGTACTTC.

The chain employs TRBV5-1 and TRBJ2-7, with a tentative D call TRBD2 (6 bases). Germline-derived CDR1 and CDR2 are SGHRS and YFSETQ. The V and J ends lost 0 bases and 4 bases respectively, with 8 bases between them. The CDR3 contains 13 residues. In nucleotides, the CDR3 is TGCGCCAGCAGCTTGGGGGAGGAATACGAGCAGTACTTC. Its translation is CASSLGEEYEQYF.

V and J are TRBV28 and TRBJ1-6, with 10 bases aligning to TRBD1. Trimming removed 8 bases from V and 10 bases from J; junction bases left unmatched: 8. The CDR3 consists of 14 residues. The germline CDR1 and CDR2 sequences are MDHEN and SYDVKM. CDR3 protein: CASFSTDRGSPLHF. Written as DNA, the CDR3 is TGTGCCAGCTTCTCGACGGACAGGGGGTCACCCCTCCACTTT.

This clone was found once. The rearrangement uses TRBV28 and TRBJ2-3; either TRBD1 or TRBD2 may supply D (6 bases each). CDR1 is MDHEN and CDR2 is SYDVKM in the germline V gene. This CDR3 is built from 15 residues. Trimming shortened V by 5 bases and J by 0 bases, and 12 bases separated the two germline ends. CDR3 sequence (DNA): TGTGCCAGCAGTCCTGGGGGGCAGAGCACAGATACGCAGTATTTT. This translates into CASSPGGQSTDTQYF.

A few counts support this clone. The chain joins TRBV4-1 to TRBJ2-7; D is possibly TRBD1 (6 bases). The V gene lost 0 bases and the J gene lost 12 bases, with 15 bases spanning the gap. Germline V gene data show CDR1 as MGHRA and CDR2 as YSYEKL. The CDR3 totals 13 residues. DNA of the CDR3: TGCGCCAGCAGCCAAGAGTGGGGGCGCATAGCGTACTTC. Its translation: CASSQEWGRIAYF.

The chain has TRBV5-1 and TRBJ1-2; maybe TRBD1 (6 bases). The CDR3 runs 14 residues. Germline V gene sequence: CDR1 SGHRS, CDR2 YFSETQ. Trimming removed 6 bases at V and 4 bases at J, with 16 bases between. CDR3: CASTTGSGGYGYTF. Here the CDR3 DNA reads TGCGCCAGCACCACAGGGTCGGGAGGCTATGGCTACACCTTC.

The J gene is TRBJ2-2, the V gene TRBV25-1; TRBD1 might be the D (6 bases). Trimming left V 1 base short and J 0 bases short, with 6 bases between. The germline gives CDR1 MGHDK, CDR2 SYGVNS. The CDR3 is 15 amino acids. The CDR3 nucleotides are TGTGCCAGCAGTGAATGGGACACGAACACCGGGGAGCTGTTTTTT. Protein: CASSEWDTNTGELFF.

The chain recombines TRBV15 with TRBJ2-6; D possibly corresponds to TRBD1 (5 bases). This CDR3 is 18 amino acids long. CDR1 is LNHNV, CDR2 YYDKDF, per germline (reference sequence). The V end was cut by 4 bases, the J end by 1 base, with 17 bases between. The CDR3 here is CATSTWTRAASGANVLTF. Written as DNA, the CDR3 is TGTGCCACCAGCACTTGGACAAGGGCTGCTTCTGGGGCCAACGTCCTGACTTTC.

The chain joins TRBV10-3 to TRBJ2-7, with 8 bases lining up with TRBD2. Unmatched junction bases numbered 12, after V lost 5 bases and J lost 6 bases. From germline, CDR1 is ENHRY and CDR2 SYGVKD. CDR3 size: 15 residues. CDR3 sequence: CAISSGGTSSGEQYF. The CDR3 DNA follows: TGTGCCATCAGTAGCGGGGGAACTAGCTCGGGCGAGCAGTACTTC.

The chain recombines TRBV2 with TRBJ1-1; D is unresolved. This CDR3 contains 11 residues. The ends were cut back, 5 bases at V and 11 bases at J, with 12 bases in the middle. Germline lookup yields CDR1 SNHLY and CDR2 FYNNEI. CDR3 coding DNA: TGTGCCAGCAGTCCCGGTGTGTTCGCTTTCTTT. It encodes CASSPGVFAFF.

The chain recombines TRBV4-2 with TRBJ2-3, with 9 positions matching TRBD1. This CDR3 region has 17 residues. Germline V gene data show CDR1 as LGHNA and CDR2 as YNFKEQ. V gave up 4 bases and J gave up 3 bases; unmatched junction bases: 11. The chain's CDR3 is CASSPLGAGQGTDTQYF. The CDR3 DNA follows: TGTGCCAGCAGCCCATTAGGGGCGGGACAGGGTACAGATACGCAGTATTTT.

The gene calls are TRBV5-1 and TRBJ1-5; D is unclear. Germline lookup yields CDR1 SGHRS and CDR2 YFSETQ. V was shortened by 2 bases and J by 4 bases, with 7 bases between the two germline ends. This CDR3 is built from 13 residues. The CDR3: CASSFAGNQPQHF. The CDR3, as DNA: TGCGCCAGCAGCTTTGCCGGGAATCAGCCCCAGCATTTT.

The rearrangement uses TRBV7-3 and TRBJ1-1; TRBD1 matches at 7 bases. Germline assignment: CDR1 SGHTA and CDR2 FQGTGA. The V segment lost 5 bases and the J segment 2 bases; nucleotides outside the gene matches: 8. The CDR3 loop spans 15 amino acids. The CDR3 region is CASSQTDRVNTEAFF. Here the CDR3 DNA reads TGTGCCAGCAGCCAAACTGACAGGGTAAACACTGAAGCTTTCTTT.

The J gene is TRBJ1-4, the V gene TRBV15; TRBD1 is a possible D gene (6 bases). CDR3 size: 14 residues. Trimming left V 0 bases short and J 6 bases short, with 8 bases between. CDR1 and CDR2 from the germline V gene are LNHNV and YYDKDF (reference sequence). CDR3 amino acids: CATSREYRDEKLFF. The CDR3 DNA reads TGTGCCACCAGCAGAGAATACAGGGATGAAAAACTGTTTTTT.

The CDR3 loop is CAIMGGPGEKLFF. DNA for the CDR3: TGTGCCATCATGGGGGGGCCCGGTGAAAAACTGTTTTTT. The V and J genes are TRBV10-3 and TRBJ1-4, with D possibly being TRBD1 (6 bases). There are 13 residues in the CDR3. Per the germline V gene, CDR1 is ENHRY and CDR2 is SYGVKD. Trimming removed 7 bases from V and 7 bases from J, with 13 bases in between.

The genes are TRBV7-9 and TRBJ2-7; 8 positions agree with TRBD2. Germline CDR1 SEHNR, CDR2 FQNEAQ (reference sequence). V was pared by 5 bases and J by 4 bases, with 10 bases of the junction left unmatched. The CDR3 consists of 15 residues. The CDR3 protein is CASSRAGTSRYEQYF. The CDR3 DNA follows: TGTGCCAGCAGCCGTGCCGGGACTAGTCGGTACGAGCAGTACTTC.

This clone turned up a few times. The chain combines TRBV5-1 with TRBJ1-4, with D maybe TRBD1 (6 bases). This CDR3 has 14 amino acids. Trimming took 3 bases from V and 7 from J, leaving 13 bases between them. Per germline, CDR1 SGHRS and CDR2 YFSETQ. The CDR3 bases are TGCGCCAGCAGCTCCAGGGGAGGAGGTGAAAAACTGTTTTTT. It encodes CASSSRGGGEKLFF.

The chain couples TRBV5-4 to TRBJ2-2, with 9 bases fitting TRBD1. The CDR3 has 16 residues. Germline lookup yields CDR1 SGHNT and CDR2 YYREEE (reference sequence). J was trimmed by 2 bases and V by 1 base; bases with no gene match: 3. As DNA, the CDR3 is TGTGCCAGCAGCTTGATGGGACAGGGCAACACCGGGGAGCTGTTTTTT. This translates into CASSLMGQGNTGELFF.

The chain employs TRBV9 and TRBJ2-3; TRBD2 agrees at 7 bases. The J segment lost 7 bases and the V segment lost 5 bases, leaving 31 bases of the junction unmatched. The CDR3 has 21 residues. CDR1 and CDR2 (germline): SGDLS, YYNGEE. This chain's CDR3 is CASSTNPTGRSGNPPGYTQYF. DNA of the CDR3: TGTGCCAGCAGTACTAACCCTACGGGACGGAGCGGGAACCCTCCGGGGTATACGCAGTATTTT. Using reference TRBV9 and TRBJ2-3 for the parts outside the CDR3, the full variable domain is DSGVTQTPKHLITATGQRVTLRCSPRSGDLSVYWYQQSLDQGLQFLIQYYNGEERAKGNILERFSAQQFPDLHSELNLSSLELGDSALYFCASSTNPTGRSGNPPGYTQYFGPGTRLTVL.